Listed below are T cell receptor beta chains from one sample, sequenced in a study of T-cell memory formation after mild COVID-19. TCRdb reprocessed the 5' RACE reads via MiXCR and lists one record per CDR3 protein. The sample includes fewer than 650,000 distinct CDR3 sequences, 20% to 25% of them seen just once. Sequences were obtained from PBMCs or a T cell subset sorted from them (not recorded which). The receptors stem from an adult woman who had mild COVID-19 (a few samples of this study predate the infection). Cell type and time point are not known. CDR3s include the opening cysteine and the closing phenylalanine or tryptophan. A D gene is named only where the DNA matches it firmly. Part of the rows lack a size; the others show once, few, many or a class for expanded clones.

TRBV12-3/TRBV12-4	few	TRBJ1-1	-	TGTGCCAGCAGTATTTCGGGGATTGAAGCTTTCTTT	CASSISGIEAFF
TRBV2	-	TRBJ1-5	TRBD1	TGTGCCAGCAGCCAGGACAGGCCAAATCAGCCCCAGCATTTT	CASSQDRPNQPQHF
TRBV6-5	-	TRBJ1-1	TRBD1	TGTGCCAGCAGACCCGGACAGGGGCGGAGGATGAACACTGAAGCTTTCTTT	CASRPGQGRRMNTEAFF
TRBV18	-	TRBJ1-2	TRBD1	TGTGCCAGCTCACCGCGAAGACAGGGCGAGGGCTACACCTTC	CASSPRRQGEGYTF
TRBV5-1	-	TRBJ2-5	-	TGCGCCAGCAATATCGACGGGACTCAGGAAGAGACCCAGTACTTC	CASNIDGTQEETQYF
TRBV2	-	TRBJ2-3	TRBD2	TGTGCCAGCGGTTCTCTCTCTAGCGGGAGCACAGATACGCAGTATTTT	CASGSLSSGSTDTQYF
TRBV12-3/TRBV12-4	-	TRBJ2-5	TRBD1	TGTGCCAGCAGTCCACAGGGGTGGGAAGAGACCCAGTACTTC	CASSPQGWEETQYF
TRBV12-3/TRBV12-4	-	TRBJ2-7	TRBD1	TGTGCCAGCGTACTGACAGGGGCCTACGAGCAGTACTTC	CASVLTGAYEQYF
TRBV4-2	many	TRBJ2-2	TRBD2	TGTGCCAGCAGCCAAGAGGGCGGGACTAGTAACGCGGAGCTGTTTTTT	CASSQEGGTSNAELFF
TRBV4-3	few	TRBJ1-5	-	TGCGCCAGCAGCCCAGCAGGGGTAGATCAGCCCCAGCATTTT	CASSPAGVDQPQHF